These 18 T cell receptor beta chains originate from one sample sequenced in a study of shared clonotypes between healthy human individuals. Data came from immunoSEQ multiplex PCR; TCRdb stores just in-frame clones and leaves some out. The top ten hold roughly 1.5% of the sample, which has approximately 980,000 clones, about 80% seen once. The sequenced sample was memory CD4+ T cells sorted from blood. The subset: CD45RA-negative fraction. The source is a man between 18 and 35 years old in good health.

The chain recombines TRBV7-2 with TRBJ2-4, with D unclear. Trimming pared 6 bases from V and 8 bases from J, leaving 14 bases between. CDR1 and CDR2 (germline): SGHTA, FQGNSA. The CDR3 has 13 amino acids. The CDR3: CASSFSPRDIQYF. The CDR3 bases are TGTGCCAGCAGTTTCTCGCCTAGAGACATTCAGTACTTC.

This clone was seen more than once but under ten times. Other DNA sequences from this sample encode an identical CDR3 as well. The V gene is TRBV6-6, the J gene TRBJ2-2, with a tentative D call TRBD1 (6 bases). V lost 6 bases to trimming and J lost 4 bases, with 12 bases between them. CDR1 and CDR2 (germline): MNHNY, SVGAGI (reference sequence). This CDR3 region has 14 residues. CDR3 sequence (DNA): TGTGCCAGCAGCTTAGGGGGTCCCACCGGGGAGCTGTTTTTT. Protein: CASSLGGPTGELFF.

This clone was detected only a few times. The gene calls are TRBV4-3 and TRBJ2-2; 12 nucleotides line up with TRBD2. Germline V gene sequence: CDR1 LGHNA, CDR2 YSLEER. The V segment lost 1 base and the J segment 5 bases; nucleotides outside the gene matches: 8. The CDR3 covers 18 residues. CDR3 residues: CASSQGTLAGGRTGELFF. The CDR3 coding sequence is TGCGCCAGCAGCCAAGGAACCCTAGCGGGAGGGCGGACCGGGGAGCTGTTTTTT.

This clone was seen only once. This CDR3 is CASISGTSQGEQFF. CDR3 nucleotide sequence: TGTGCCAGCATTTCCGGGACTAGCCAGGGAGAGCAGTTCTTC. This rearrangement joins TRBV6-6 to TRBJ2-1, with 9 bases fitting TRBD2. This CDR3 spans 14 amino acids. V lost 7 bases and J lost 10; bases outside the gene matches: 11. CDR1 MNHNY and CDR2 SVGAGI come from the germline V gene (reference sequence).

The V gene is TRBV5-8, the J gene TRBJ2-1; D not certain. V dropped 0 bases and J dropped 5 bases, with 15 bases sitting between them. In germline, CDR1 is SGHTS, CDR2 YDEGEE. There are 16 residues in the CDR3. CDR3 residues: CASSLEDRFTNNEQFF. The DNA of the CDR3 is TGTGCCAGCAGCTTGGAGGACCGATTCACTAACAATGAGCAGTTCTTC.

The V gene is TRBV7-2, the J gene TRBJ2-3; no clear D gene. Trimming took off 3 bases at V and 2 bases at J, with 9 bases between the two ends. The CDR3 covers 14 residues. CDR1 is SGHTA and CDR2 is FQGNSA in the germline V gene. The CDR3 DNA reads as TGTGCCAGCAGCTTTTCGGCTCTCACAGATACGCAGTATTTT. This translates into CASSFSALTDTQYF.

The J gene is TRBJ1-6, the V gene TRBV6-5; D gene uncertain. Trimming stripped 7 bases from V and 0 bases from J, with 10 bases between. CDR3 length equals 15 residues. Germline values: CDR1 MNHEY, CDR2 SVGAGI. This CDR3 is CASNFGSSYNSPLHF. The CDR3 region has the DNA TGTGCCAGCAATTTCGGTAGCTCCTATAATTCACCCCTCCACTTT.

V and J are TRBV28 and TRBJ1-2; D unclear. CDR3 size: 14 residues. CDR1 is MDHEN, CDR2 SYDVKM, per germline. Trimming cost V 2 bases and J 5 bases, with 12 bases left between them. The CDR3 sequence is CASSLARSLYGYTF. Written as DNA, the CDR3 is TGTGCCAGCAGTTTAGCCAGATCGTTATATGGCTACACCTTC.

The chain uses TRBV5-1 and TRBJ2-7; 8 positions match TRBD1. There are 15 residues in the CDR3. With V trimmed by 0 bases and J by 4 bases, 6 bases remained unmatched. Per germline, CDR1 SGHRS and CDR2 YFSETQ. This CDR3 reads CASSLGQGFSYEQYF. The CDR3 nucleotides read TGCGCCAGCAGCTTGGGACAGGGGTTTTCATACGAGCAGTACTTC.

This chain connects TRBV7-3 to TRBJ2-3; D is unclear. The CDR3 spans 14 residues. The V gene lost 1 base and the J gene lost 2 bases, with 7 bases spanning the gap. Germline V gene sequence: CDR1 SGHTA, CDR2 FQGTGA. The CDR3 here is CASSLNSATDTQYF. The CDR3 DNA reads TGTGCCAGCAGCTTAAACAGCGCCACAGATACGCAGTATTTT.

The chain links TRBV5-1 to TRBJ2-5; 7 bases line up with TRBD2. This CDR3 spans 14 amino acids. Per germline, CDR1 SGHRS and CDR2 YFSETQ. Trimming removed 3 bases from V and 1 base from J; junction bases left unmatched: 3. The CDR3 sequence: CASSSGLSQETQYF. The CDR3 DNA reads TGCGCCAGCAGCTCGGGACTATCCCAAGAGACCCAGTACTTC.

This sequence joins TRBV6-1 and TRBJ1-2; 7 bases are shared with TRBD1. CDR1 and CDR2 (germline): MNHNS, SASEGT. V lost 7 bases and J lost 3; bases outside the gene matches: 5. This CDR3 is built from 13 residues. This CDR3 is CASMQGVYYGYTF. The DNA for the CDR3 is TGTGCCAGCATGCAGGGGGTATACTATGGCTACACCTTC.

V is TRBV5-1 and J is TRBJ1-1; 9 bases agree with TRBD1. This CDR3 region has 16 residues. Germline CDR1 and CDR2: SGHRS and YFSETQ. With 4 bases clipped from V and 0 bases from J, the junction kept 7 bases outside the gene matches. CDR3 nucleotide sequence: TGCGCCAGCAGCCCCGGGACAGGGAATATGAACACTGAAGCTTTCTTT. Its protein product is CASSPGTGNMNTEAFF.

The V gene is TRBV9, the J gene TRBJ2-5; D is perhaps TRBD2 (5 bases). The ends were cut back, 6 bases at V and 0 bases at J, with 9 bases in the middle. Germline V CDR1 and CDR2: SGDLS, YYNGEE. The CDR3 contains 13 residues. The chain's CDR3 is CASTPGNQETQYF. The CDR3 nucleotides are TGTGCCAGCACCCCGGGGAACCAAGAGACCCAGTACTTC.

The gene calls are TRBV7-8 and TRBJ2-7; no reliable D call. The CDR3 contains 13 residues. Trimming removed 1 base from V and 5 bases from J, with 9 bases in between. Germline CDR1 reads SGHVS; CDR2 reads FQNEAQ. The CDR3 spells CASSLVSGHEQYF. In DNA, the CDR3 is TGTGCCAGCAGCTTAGTTTCCGGCCACGAGCAGTACTTC.

This clone showed up just a few times. Additional DNA sequences in this sample encode the identical CDR3. The chain uses TRBV2 and TRBJ2-1; D is possibly TRBD1 (7 bases). The CDR3 sequence is 15 residues long. Germline lookup yields CDR1 SNHLY and CDR2 FYNNEI. Trimming pared 2 bases from V and 0 bases from J, leaving 8 bases between. CDR3 sequence reads: CASSEQGGSYNEQFF. CDR3 coding DNA: TGTGCCAGCAGTGAACAGGGGGGCTCCTACAATGAGCAGTTCTTC.

The chain has TRBV7-2 and TRBJ1-5; D gene uncertain. With 0 bases removed from V and 4 bases from J, the gap between germline ends came to 10 bases. Looked up from germline, CDR1 is SGHTA and CDR2 is FQGNSA. This CDR3 is built from 15 residues. The CDR3 nucleotides are TGTGCCAGCAGCTTAGCCCGGGGAGGGAATCAGCCCCAGCATTTT. Translated: CASSLARGGNQPQHF.

This clone was detected only a few times. V gene TRBV30 combines with J gene TRBJ1-2, with D possibly being TRBD1 (6 bases). Per the germline V gene, CDR1 is GTSNPN and CDR2 is SVGIG (reference sequence). This CDR3 has 14 residues. With 2 bases removed from V and 0 bases from J, the gap between germline ends came to 10 bases. DNA for the CDR3: TGTGCCTGGAGTTCTGACAGGCCTAACTATGGCTACACCTTC. It translates to CAWSSDRPNYGYTF. The variable domain in full, with the rest retrieved from reference TRBV30 and TRBJ1-2, is SQTIHQWPATLVQPVGSPLSLECTVEGTSNPNLYWYRQAAGRGLQLLFYSVGIGQISSEVPQNLSASRPQDRQFILSSKKLLLSDSGFYLCAWSSDRPNYGYTFGSGTRLTVV.